Shown below are 32 T cell receptor beta chains from a single sample sequenced in a study of immune evolution from preneoplasia to lung adenocarcinoma. Using immunoSEQ multiplex PCR, the repertoire was profiled, and TCRdb retains in-frame clones only, with some absent. The table lists 8,000 or so clones, around four fifths of them singletons. Input material: FFPE minimally invasive lung adenocarcinoma tissue. The receptors derive from an older donor with lung adenocarcinoma.

The chain links TRBV5-6 to TRBJ2-7; D gene ambiguous. Germline V gene lookup returns CDR1 SGHDT and CDR2 YYEEEE. The CDR3 is made up of 14 amino acids. Trimming pared 2 bases from V and 3 bases from J, leaving 12 bases between. CDR3 residues: CASSLSSALYEQYF. CDR3 sequence (DNA): TGTGCCAGCAGCTTAAGTTCGGCCCTCTACGAGCAGTACTTC.

The rearrangement joins TRBV7-2 to TRBJ1-3; 7 nucleotides agree with TRBD1. Germline assignment: CDR1 SGHTA and CDR2 FQGNSA. With V trimmed by 4 bases and J by 2 bases, 8 bases remained unmatched. This CDR3 region has 16 residues. CDR3 in DNA: TGTGCCAGCAGCTCTCAGGGGGGGGCGGCTGGAAACACCATATATTTT. Its protein is CASSSQGGAAGNTIYF.

The chain links TRBV10-2 to TRBJ2-7; TRBD1 agrees at 9 bases. Germline lookup yields CDR1 WSHSY and CDR2 SAAADI. CDR3 length: 14 residues. With 3 bases clipped from V and 4 bases from J, the junction kept 4 bases outside the gene matches. The CDR3 DNA sequence: TGCGCCAGCAGTGAATCCGGGACAGGGTACGAGCAGTACTTC. Residues: CASSESGTGYEQYF.

In its sample, this clone was seen a few times. The V call is TRBV19, the J call TRBJ2-4; 10 positions match TRBD2. The V gene end was trimmed by 3 bases and the J gene end by 0 bases; junction bases not matched to a gene: 11. This CDR3 is 19 amino acids long. Germline V gene sequence: CDR1 LNHDA, CDR2 SQIVND (reference sequence). The CDR3 reads CASSIRRLAGELAKNIQYF. CDR3 DNA sequence: TGTGCCAGTAGTATCAGACGGCTAGCGGGGGAGCTAGCCAAAAACATTCAGTACTTC.

The chain uses TRBV19 and TRBJ2-5, with D unclear. Looked up from germline, CDR1 is LNHDA and CDR2 is SQIVND (reference sequence). Trimming took 7 bases from V and 0 from J, leaving 12 bases between them. CDR3 length: 14 amino acids. CDR3 nucleotide sequence: TGTGCCAGTAAAGAGGCGGAGTACCAAGAGACCCAGTACTTC. Translated, it gives CASKEAEYQETQYF.

V gene TRBV2 combines with J gene TRBJ2-7, with D perhaps matching TRBD2 (6 bases). The CDR3 is 12 residues long. V lost 5 bases and J lost 12, with 17 bases in between. Germline CDR1 and CDR2: SNHLY and FYNNEI. The CDR3 reads CASSWEVNFGYF. The CDR3 bases are TGTGCCAGCAGTTGGGAGGTGAATTTCGGGTACTTC.

This clone was seen more than once but under ten times. The CDR3 bases are TGTGCCAGTGGGACGGGGCTAGCGTTTGATACGCAGTATTTT. This sequence encodes CASGTGLAFDTQYF. The chain links TRBV9 to TRBJ2-3, with a weak D call TRBD2 (6 bases). Trimming removed 8 bases at V and 6 bases at J, with 19 bases between. Germline CDR1 reads SGDLS; CDR2 reads YYNGEE. The CDR3 has 14 residues. Variable domain in full (rest from reference TRBV9 and TRBJ2-3): DSGVTQTPKHLITATGQRVTLRCSPRSGDLSVYWYQQSLDQGLQFLIQYYNGEERAKGNILERFSAQQFPDLHSELNLSSLELGDSALYFCASGTGLAFDTQYFGPGTRLTVL.

V and J are TRBV18 and TRBJ1-1; a possible D gene is TRBD1 (6 bases). This CDR3 contains 17 residues. The V end lost 4 bases, the J end lost 1 base, and 19 bases lay between the germline ends. From germline, CDR1 is KGHSH and CDR2 LQKENI. The CDR3 spells CASSQLPRGQENTEAFF. CDR3 DNA sequence: TGTGCCAGCTCACAACTTCCCCGGGGGCAAGAGAACACTGAAGCTTTCTTT.

The J gene is TRBJ2-3, the V gene TRBV7-9, with D possibly being TRBD2 (5 bases). V gave up 6 bases and J gave up 7 bases, with 11 bases separating them. Germline V CDR1 and CDR2: SEHNR, FQNEAQ (reference sequence). This CDR3 has 12 residues. CDR3 DNA sequence: TGTGCCAGCAGACTAGAGGATTATACGCAGTATTTT. Encoded protein: CASRLEDYTQYF.

This clone has just a few counts. This sequence joins TRBV28 and TRBJ2-1, with 10 bases identical to TRBD2. The CDR3 has 15 residues. The J segment lost 2 bases and the V segment lost 6 bases, leaving 4 bases of the junction unmatched. CDR1 MDHEN and CDR2 SYDVKM come from the germline V gene. CDR3 amino acids: CASSSAGGPYNEQFF. DNA of the CDR3: TGTGCCAGCAGCTCAGCGGGAGGGCCCTACAATGAGCAGTTCTTC.

The chain is built from TRBV28 and TRBJ1-5, with TRBD1 as a possible D gene (6 bases). The end of the DNA is better explained by TRBJ2-3, so the J call may be wrong. Germline loops: CDR1 MDHEN, CDR2 SYDVKM. The CDR3 runs to 15 residues. The CDR3 loop reads CASSLVGGSYQPQYF. The CDR3, as DNA: TGTGCCAGCAGCTTAGTAGGGGGATCCTATCAGCCCCAGTATTTT.

The chain employs TRBV6-1 and TRBJ1-5; 8 bases map to TRBD1. The CDR3 extends over 14 amino acids. CDR1 is MNHNS, CDR2 SASEGT, per germline. V was clipped by 6 bases and J by 9 bases; unmatched bases: 10. The CDR3 loop reads CASSGTGNQSPQHF. The CDR3 DNA reads TGTGCCAGCAGCGGGACAGGTAATCAGTCGCCCCAGCATTTT.

The chain joins TRBV11-3 to TRBJ2-4; 11 positions agree with TRBD1. Germline V gene sequence: CDR1 SGHNT, CDR2 YENEEA. The CDR3 consists of 15 residues. Unmatched junction bases numbered 3, after V lost 1 base and J lost 7 bases. The CDR3 DNA reads as TGTGCCAGCAGCTTAGGAGGGACAGGGGGGAACATTCAGTACTTC. Translated, it gives CASSLGGTGGNIQYF.

This clone was observed once. This sequence joins TRBV19 and TRBJ2-7; 9 nucleotides line up with TRBD1. The CDR3 contains 14 residues. V trimming: 3 bases; J trimming: 6 bases; junction bases outside the gene matches: 6. Germline CDR1 reads LNHDA; CDR2 reads SQIVND (reference sequence). CDR3 in DNA: TGTGCCAGTAGTATGCGGACAGGGGTGGGCGAGCAGTACTTC. It is translated as CASSMRTGVGEQYF.

This sequence joins TRBV19 and TRBJ2-1; 8 nucleotides agree with TRBD1. The CDR3 consists of 12 residues. V lost 5 bases to trimming and J lost 9 bases; unmatched junction nucleotides: 3. From germline, CDR1 is LNHDA and CDR2 SQIVND (reference sequence). As DNA, the CDR3 is TGTGCCAGTAGTGAACAGGGGGGTGAGCAGTTCTTC. Residues: CASSEQGGEQFF.

The chain couples TRBV7-9 to TRBJ1-4; 8 bases line up with TRBD1. Germline V gene lookup returns CDR1 SEHNR and CDR2 FQNEAQ (reference sequence). The length of the CDR3 is 19 residues. The junction had 14 bases not matched to a gene; V was cut back by 5 bases and J by 0 bases. The CDR3 loop reads CASSLGGQGRLTTNEKLFF. The CDR3 nucleotides read TGTGCCAGCAGCCTTGGAGGACAGGGAAGGTTGACAACTAATGAAAAACTGTTTTTT.

This clone was seen a handful of times. This chain connects TRBV19 to TRBJ2-7, with 9 bases identical to TRBD1. Germline loops: CDR1 LNHDA, CDR2 SQIVND (reference sequence). Unmatched junction bases numbered 8, after V lost 4 bases and J lost 4 bases. This CDR3 is 15 amino acids long. CDR3 sequence (DNA): TGTGCCAGTAGTACCGGGACAGGGTTTCGGTACGAGCAGTACTTC. It specifies CASSTGTGFRYEQYF.

A single count supports this clone. This chain links TRBV4-1 with TRBJ2-2; D is unresolved. V lost 0 bases, J lost 6 bases, and 14 bases lay in between. The CDR3 runs to 16 residues. The V gene's germline CDR1 is MGHRA and CDR2 YSYEKL. The CDR3 spells CASSQDIVQFPGELFF. The CDR3 DNA sequence: TGCGCCAGCAGCCAAGATATCGTACAGTTCCCCGGGGAGCTGTTTTTT.

The chain joins TRBV11-2 to TRBJ2-7, with a weak D call TRBD1 (6 bases). With 5 bases removed from V and 2 bases from J, the gap between germline ends came to 19 bases. The CDR3 consists of 16 residues. The germline CDR1 and CDR2 sequences are SGHAT and FQNNGV. The CDR3 loop is CASSDTGNSLTYEQYF. CDR3 DNA: TGTGCCAGCAGCGATACAGGGAATAGCCTGACCTACGAGCAGTACTTC.

V gene TRBV30 combines with J gene TRBJ2-7, with 10 bases that match TRBD1. Trimming took 4 bases from V and 4 from J; bases not matched to a gene: 13. The CDR3 extends over 16 amino acids. The germline gives CDR1 GTSNPN, CDR2 SVGIG (reference sequence). As DNA, the CDR3 is TGTGCCTGGACCCTTCCGGGACAGGGGAGTAAATACGAGCAGTACTTC. It encodes CAWTLPGQGSKYEQYF.

The chain joins TRBV4-1 to TRBJ2-2; 7 nucleotides agree with TRBD2. Germline V CDR1 and CDR2: MGHRA, YSYEKL. This CDR3 has 20 residues. V gave up 0 bases and J gave up 2 bases; unmatched junction bases: 15. CDR3 sequence: CASSQDGRGVLAVNTGELFF. The CDR3 nucleotides read TGCGCCAGCAGCCAAGATGGGAGGGGTGTACTAGCTGTAAACACCGGGGAGCTGTTTTTT.

The chain links TRBV28 to TRBJ2-2, with 8 bases fitting TRBD2. The length of the CDR3 is 16 residues. Trimming removed 2 bases from V and 4 bases from J; junction bases left unmatched: 6. Per germline, CDR1 MDHEN and CDR2 SYDVKM. For the CDR3, the DNA is TGTGCCAGCAGTTTAGAGGCGCGGGAGGTCACCGGGGAGCTGTTTTTT. This translates into CASSLEAREVTGELFF. Drawing the rest from reference TRBV28 and TRBJ2-2, the complete variable domain is DVKVTQSSRYLVKRTGEKVFLECVQDMDHENMFWYRQDPGLGLRLIYFSYDVKMKEKGDIPEGYSVSREKKERFSLILESASTNQTSMYLCASSLEAREVTGELFFGEGSRLTVL.

This clone has just a few counts. The chain carries TRBV19 and TRBJ2-1; D not resolved. Trimming took off 3 bases at V and 10 bases at J, with 13 bases between the two ends. Germline V gene sequence: CDR1 LNHDA, CDR2 SQIVND (reference sequence). The CDR3 extends over 13 amino acids. The CDR3 is CASSIAIALEQFF. CDR3 nucleotides: TGTGCCAGTAGTATCGCGATAGCCTTGGAGCAGTTCTTC.

The chain has TRBV5-1 and TRBJ1-2; 7 bases fit TRBD1. Germline assignment: CDR1 SGHRS and CDR2 YFSETQ. This CDR3 contains 13 residues. J was trimmed by 5 bases and V by 4 bases; bases with no gene match: 5. The CDR3 loop reads CASSIGTAYGYTF. DNA of the CDR3: TGCGCCAGCAGCATAGGGACAGCTTATGGCTACACCTTC.

The V gene is TRBV13, the J gene TRBJ2-3, with 8 bases identical to TRBD1. Looked up from germline, CDR1 is PRHDT and CDR2 is FYEKMQ (reference sequence). CDR3 length: 15 residues. J gave up 3 bases and V 2 bases, and 4 bases lay outside the gene matches. CDR3 bases: TGTGCCAGCAGCTTACCAGGGGGCGCGACAGATACGCAGTATTTT. It translates to CASSLPGGATDTQYF.

CDR3 DNA: TGCAGTGCTAGACAGGGGGATACGCAGTATTTT. Translating it yields CSARQGDTQYF. The rearrangement joins TRBV20-1 to TRBJ2-3, with D maybe TRBD1 (6 bases). Per germline, CDR1 DFQATT and CDR2 SNEGSKA (reference sequence). This CDR3 comprises 11 residues. Deletions cut 2 bases from V and 6 bases from J, with 6 bases between.

This clone was observed a single time. The chain recombines TRBV11-2 with TRBJ2-7; no reliable D call. CDR1 and CDR2 from the germline V gene are SGHAT and FQNNGV. V was trimmed by 2 bases and J by 2 bases, leaving 13 bases between them. The CDR3 covers 15 residues. The CDR3 DNA reads as TGTGCCAGCAGCTTAAGTGACGGTACAACCTACGAGCAGTACTTC. Translation gives CASSLSDGTTYEQYF.

This chain uses TRBV19 with TRBJ1-1; D may be TRBD1 (5 bases). Germline assignment: CDR1 LNHDA and CDR2 SQIVND (reference sequence). V lost 7 bases and J 6 bases, leaving 9 bases between the germline ends. The length of the CDR3 is 11 residues. The CDR3 sequence: CASIGASEAFF. The CDR3 coding sequence is TGTGCCAGTATTGGGGCCTCTGAAGCTTTCTTT.

The gene calls are TRBV5-4 and TRBJ2-7; the D gene is possibly TRBD1 (6 bases). CDR1 and CDR2 from the germline V gene are SGHNT and YYREEE (reference sequence). V was pared by 3 bases and J by 2 bases, with 9 bases between. This CDR3 has 13 amino acids. The CDR3 region is CASSSQGPYEQYF. The CDR3 region has the DNA TGTGCCAGCAGCTCACAGGGCCCCTACGAGCAGTACTTC.

The V gene is TRBV11-3, the J gene TRBJ1-1; D is perhaps TRBD1 (5 bases). The CDR3 has 14 amino acids. CDR1 and CDR2 from the germline V gene are SGHNT and YENEEA. The V end lost 1 base, the J end lost 1 base, and 7 bases lay between the germline ends. The CDR3 nucleotides read TGTGCCAGCAGCTTAGCAGGGAAGAACACTGAAGCTTTCTTT. Translated, it gives CASSLAGKNTEAFF.

V usage is TRBV28 and J usage is TRBJ1-1; D call uncertain. Germline V gives CDR1 MDHEN, CDR2 SYDVKM. V was shortened by 5 bases and J by 6 bases, with 4 bases between the two germline ends. The CDR3 sequence is 10 residues long. The CDR3: CASSGPEAFF. In nucleotides, the CDR3 is TGTGCCAGCAGTGGGCCTGAAGCTTTCTTT.

V gene TRBV7-3 combines with J gene TRBJ2-1; D call uncertain. The CDR3 runs to 13 residues. Germline V CDR1 and CDR2: SGHTA, FQGTGA. Trimming took 4 bases from V and 6 from J, leaving 10 bases between them. This chain's CDR3 is CASSSWGGNEQFF. The DNA of the CDR3 is TGTGCCAGCAGCTCATGGGGTGGCAATGAGCAGTTCTTC.